A selection of T cell receptor beta chains follows, all from one sample in a study of T cell responses to AZD1222 COVID-19 vaccine. The data were produced by immunoSEQ multiplex PCR, yet TCRdb's version contains in-frame clones alone and is incomplete. Here the sample spans roughly 270,000 clones, approximately 94% being singletons. The specimen comprised peripheral blood, sampled 28 days after the second AZD1222 dose. The receptors were sampled from an adult who received the AZD1222 COVID-19 vaccine. Both conserved end residues are part of each CDR3. A D gene is named only where the DNA matches it firmly. Size values are once, few and many counts, or a class for expanded clones, and some rows have none.

TRBJ2-1	TRBV18	-	-	CASSPGLGDEQFF	TGTGCCAGCTCACCCGGACTCGGCGATGAGCAGTTCTTC
TRBJ2-1	TRBV2	-	TRBD1	CASSGTGYEQFF	TGTGCCAGCAGTGGGACAGGGTATGAGCAGTTCTTC
TRBJ1-5	TRBV12-3/TRBV12-4	-	TRBD1	CASSRDRESPQHF	TGTGCCAGCAGTCGGGACAGGGAGTCGCCCCAGCATTTT
TRBJ1-2	TRBV29-1	-	-	CSVGVAGRNYGYTF	TGCAGCGTTGGGGTTGCGGGACGGAACTATGGCTACACCTTC
TRBJ2-7	TRBV30	-	-	CAWEGPNGYEQYF	TGTGCCTGGGAGGGTCCTAACGGCTACGAGCAGTACTTC
TRBJ1-4	TRBV7-9	-	TRBD1	CASNRTGNEKLFF	TGTGCCAGCAACCGGACAGGTAATGAAAAACTGTTTTTT
TRBJ1-2	TRBV20-1	-	-	CSAIQGHGYTF	TGCAGTGCTATCCAGGGACATGGCTACACCTTC
TRBJ2-2	TRBV2	-	TRBD1	CASSSRDRVPRELFF	TGTGCCAGCAGTAGCCGGGACAGGGTGCCTCGGGAGCTGTTTTTT
TRBJ2-5	TRBV9	-	-	CASSLRGSDETQYF	TGTGCCAGCAGCCTGAGGGGGTCCGACGAGACCCAGTACTTC
TRBJ2-5	TRBV6-4	-	-	CASSEGTESGTQYF	TGTGCCAGCAGTGAAGGAACGGAGTCGGGGACCCAGTACTTC
TRBJ1-1	TRBV28	-	-	CASSSPPLNTEAFF	TGTGCCAGCAGTTCTCCTCCCTTAAACACTGAAGCTTTCTTT
TRBJ1-2	TRBV7-8	once	-	CASSWPSNYGYTF	TGTGCCAGCAGCTGGCCCTCTAACTATGGCTACACCTTC
TRBJ2-7	TRBV7-3	-	TRBD1	CASSLSGRGNYEQYF	TGTGCCAGCAGCTTAAGTGGCAGGGGGAACTACGAGCAGTACTTC
TRBJ2-1	TRBV10-3	-	-	CATRLRDSYNEQFF	TGTGCCACCCGTCTGCGGGATTCCTACAATGAGCAGTTCTTC
TRBJ2-1	TRBV6-2/TRBV6-3	-	-	CASSDRRDEQFF	TGTGCCAGCAGTGACAGGAGGGATGAGCAGTTCTTC
TRBJ1-1	TRBV5-1	-	-	CASSAGQFSNTEAFF	TGCGCCAGCAGCGCTGGACAATTTTCGAACACTGAAGCTTTCTTT
TRBJ1-1	TRBV5-1	-	-	CASRLGLNTEAFF	TGCGCCAGCAGACTGGGTCTGAACACTGAAGCTTTCTTT
TRBJ2-7	TRBV6-2/TRBV6-3	-	-	CASSWEGQFNEQYF	TGTGCCAGCAGTTGGGAGGGACAGTTTAACGAGCAGTACTTC
TRBJ2-5	TRBV6-1	-	-	CASSEAASFETQYF	TGTGCCAGCAGTGAAGCGGCTAGTTTCGAGACCCAGTACTTC
TRBJ2-3	TRBV2	-	TRBD1	CASKGQTSTDTQYF	TGTGCCAGCAAGGGACAGACTAGCACAGATACGCAGTATTTT
TRBJ1-4	TRBV2	medium-sized	-	CATLGVGKLFF	TGTGCCACCCTTGGGGTGGGAAAACTGTTTTTT
TRBJ1-2	TRBV20-1	-	-	CSASRRQYYGYTF	TGCAGTGCTAGTAGAAGACAGTACTATGGCTACACCTTC
TRBJ2-5	TRBV14	once	-	CASSRGVTVRETQYF	TGTGCCAGCAGCCGAGGGGTCACGGTGAGGGAGACCCAGTACTTC
TRBJ2-5	TRBV28	-	TRBD2	CASSSTTWGGQYF	TGTGCCAGCAGTTCAACCACTTGGGGGGGCCAGTACTTC
TRBJ2-5	TRBV2	once	-	CASSGGGETQYF	TGTGCCAGCAGTGGAGGTGGGGAGACCCAGTACTTC
TRBJ2-6	TRBV25-1	-	TRBD1	CASSPGQGESGANVLTF	TGTGCCAGCAGCCCGGGACAGGGGGAATCTGGGGCCAACGTCCTGACTTTC
TRBJ1-1	TRBV10-1	-	-	CASIPKGDTEAFF	TGCGCCAGCATCCCGAAGGGAGACACTGAAGCTTTCTTT
TRBJ1-4	TRBV4-2	-	TRBD1	CASSQGQGGNEKLFF	TGTGCCAGCAGCCAAGGACAGGGTGGTAATGAAAAACTGTTTTTT
TRBJ1-5	TRBV2	-	-	CASRYPNQPQHF	TGTGCCAGCAGGTACCCGAATCAGCCCCAGCATTTT
TRBJ1-1	TRBV6-5	-	-	CASSYSGGGRTEAFF	TGTGCCAGCAGTTACAGTGGCGGGGGCAGGACTGAAGCTTTCTTT
TRBJ2-7	TRBV7-2	-	-	CASSLAGFPYEQYF	TGTGCCAGCAGCTTAGCGGGCTTTCCCTACGAGCAGTACTTC
TRBJ2-7	TRBV11-2	few	-	CASTVGNFEQYF	TGTGCCAGCACCGTAGGGAACTTCGAGCAGTACTTC
TRBJ2-6	TRBV7-2	-	-	CASSPSGGRGPGANVLTF	TGTGCCAGCAGCCCGAGTGGGGGCAGGGGCCCTGGGGCCAACGTCCTGACTTTC
TRBJ2-7	TRBV5-6	-	-	CASSLSGEAYEQYF	TGTGCCAGCAGCTTATCCGGCGAAGCTTACGAGCAGTACTTC
TRBJ1-6	TRBV28	-	-	CASSLLGLFNSPLHF	TGTGCCAGCAGTTTATTGGGCCTTTTTAATTCACCCCTCCACTTT
TRBJ1-6	TRBV12-3/TRBV12-4	-	-	CASRARGNSPLHF	TGTGCCAGCAGGGCTAGGGGTAATTCACCCCTCCACTTT
TRBJ2-7	TRBV28	-	-	CASSLDTSYEQYF	TGTGCCAGCAGTTTAGACACCTCCTACGAGCAGTACTTC
TRBJ2-3	TRBV30	-	TRBD2	CAWSRTSADTQYF	TGTGCCTGGTCCCGGACTAGCGCAGATACGCAGTATTTT
TRBJ1-6	TRBV5-1	-	TRBD1	CASSRDSVNSPLHF	TGCGCCAGCAGCCGGGACAGTGTCAATTCACCCCTCCACTTT
TRBJ1-2	TRBV6-6	-	-	CASSPSSLNYGYTF	TGTGCCAGCAGTCCCTCCTCCCTGAATTATGGCTACACCTTC
TRBJ2-2	TRBV6-5	-	-	CASHAGTANTGELFF	TGTGCCAGCCATGCCGGGACGGCGAACACCGGGGAGCTGTTTTTT
TRBJ2-1	TRBV28	-	TRBD2	CASNRGGASGSYNEQFF	TGTGCCAGCAATCGAGGGGGGGCTAGCGGGAGCTACAATGAGCAGTTCTTC
TRBJ2-3	TRBV15	-	-	CATSNPGTDTQYF	TGTGCCACCAGCAACCCTGGCACAGATACGCAGTATTTT
TRBJ2-4	TRBV19	-	-	CASSIQGGLAKNIQYF	TGTGCCAGTAGTATCCAGGGGGGATTAGCCAAAAACATTCAGTACTTC
TRBJ2-1	TRBV3-1/TRBV3-2	-	TRBD2	CASSPSGGNIGEQFF	TGTGCCAGCAGTCCTAGCGGGGGAAATATTGGTGAGCAGTTCTTC
TRBJ2-3	TRBV5-6	once	-	CASSFRSTDTQYF	TGTGCCAGCAGCTTTCGCAGCACAGATACGCAGTATTTT
TRBJ2-3	TRBV2	-	-	CASRRDRGSLTDTQYF	TGTGCCAGCAGGAGGGACCGGGGCTCGCTCACAGATACGCAGTATTTT
TRBJ2-7	TRBV7-2	few	TRBD2	CASSLKRGSYEQYF	TGTGCCAGCAGCCTGAAGCGGGGCTCCTACGAGCAGTACTTC
TRBJ2-3	TRBV11-2	-	-	CASSLISAGPLDTQYF	TGTGCCAGCAGCTTAATCTCCGCAGGCCCTTTGGATACGCAGTATTTT
TRBJ1-1	TRBV15	-	TRBD1	CATSTVNRGSEAFF	TGTGCCACCAGCACGGTGAACAGGGGATCTGAAGCTTTCTTT
TRBJ2-1	TRBV6-1	-	TRBD2	CASSGRAGSSYNEQFF	TGTGCCAGCAGTGGACGAGCGGGGAGCTCCTACAATGAGCAGTTCTTC
TRBJ2-2	TRBV7-9	-	TRBD1	CASSLARLGTGAGELFF	TGTGCCAGCAGCTTGGCGAGGTTGGGGACAGGGGCCGGGGAGCTGTTTTTT
TRBJ1-1	TRBV7-3	-	-	CASSAEGSPTNTEAFF	TGTGCCAGCAGCGCCGAGGGGTCACCAACAAACACTGAAGCTTTCTTT
TRBJ1-5	TRBV6-2/TRBV6-3	-	TRBD1	CASSYRGRNGNQPQHF	TGTGCCAGCAGTTACAGGGGGCGAAACGGCAATCAGCCCCAGCATTTT
TRBJ2-7	TRBV27	-	TRBD1	CATQTGPNEQYF	TGTGCCACCCAGACAGGGCCTAACGAGCAGTACTTC
TRBJ1-5	TRBV7-2	-	-	CASSLTSDRDQPQHF	TGTGCCAGCAGCTTAACTTCCGACCGAGATCAGCCCCAGCATTTT
TRBJ2-1	TRBV9	-	TRBD2	CASSVEGAGYNEQFF	TGTGCCAGCAGCGTAGAGGGAGCGGGATACAATGAGCAGTTCTTC